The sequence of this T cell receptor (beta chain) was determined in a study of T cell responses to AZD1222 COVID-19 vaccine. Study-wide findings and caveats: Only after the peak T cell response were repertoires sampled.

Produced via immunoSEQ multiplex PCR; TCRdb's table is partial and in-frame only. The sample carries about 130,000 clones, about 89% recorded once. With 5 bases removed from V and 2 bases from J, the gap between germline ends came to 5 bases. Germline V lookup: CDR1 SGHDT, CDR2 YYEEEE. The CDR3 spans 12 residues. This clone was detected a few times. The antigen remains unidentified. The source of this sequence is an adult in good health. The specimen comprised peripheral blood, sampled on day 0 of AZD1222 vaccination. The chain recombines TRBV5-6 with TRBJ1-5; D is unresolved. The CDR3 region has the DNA TGTGCCAGCAGGAGGGGCAATCAGCCCCAGCATTTT. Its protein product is CASRRGNQPQHF.